This T cell receptor (beta chain) was profiled in a study of identical twins. Findings and limits, study-wide: Cord blood's abundant beta clonotypes had fewer insertions, unlike memory repertoires.

In its sample, this clonotype was seen once. Its specificity is not known. TCRdb used MiXCR to reprocess the 5' RACE reads, holding one entry per CDR3 protein. The repertoire holds roughly 720,000 distinct CDR3 sequences, about 20% seen once, with 13% in the top ten. With 0 bases removed from V and 3 bases from J, the gap between germline ends came to 9 bases. The CDR3 extends over 15 amino acids. Looked up from germline, CDR1 is DFQATT and CDR2 is SNEGSKA (reference sequence). These same records also appear under a second study, on T cells expressing NK-cell markers. From that report: There were seven HCMV-seropositive donors and one seronegative donor among the eight sequenced.

The sequence was collected from a woman under 30 in good health. The chain has TRBV20-1 and TRBJ2-6; no clear D. The sample consisted of PBMCs. The CDR3 loop is CSARDNLSGANVLTF. For the CDR3, the DNA is TGCAGTGCTAGAGATAATTTAAGTGGGGCCAACGTCCTGACTTTC.